This T cell receptor beta chain was identified during a study of blood T cells in healthy people across ages. Study results and caveats: Unsorted PBMC material precluded a definitive naive versus antigen-experienced comparison.

Peripheral blood from each donor was collected in a volume of about 10 milliliters. A J-beta primer mix and a sample-barcoded 5' primer were used in a second PCR of about 7 to 12 cycles. The template-switch adaptor was a 5' adaptor with 12 random nucleotides. It tagged each cDNA molecule. From each sample, at least 3 million paired-end reads containing CDR3 were obtained. TCRdb re-called the 5' RACE reads with MiXCR, one entry per CDR3 protein. The sample consists of about 940,000 distinct CDR3 sequences, 40% to 60% of them appearing once. This CDR3 has 12 residues. Germline V gene lookup returns CDR1 SGHKS and CDR2 YYEKEE (reference sequence). On this clonotype itself: The antigen is not known. Its ends do not fully match the called genes, so a read error is possible.

The chain employs TRBV5-5 and TRBJ1-1; a possible D gene is TRBD1 (5 bases). The clonotype was recovered from a man aged 30-40 years in good health. Sequenced input: blood. CDR3: CAGSLGVPEAFF. CDR3 DNA: TGTGCCGGCAGCTTGGGGGTTCCTGAAGCTTTCTTT. Together with reference TRBV5-5 and TRBJ1-1, the CDR3 gives the full variable domain: DAGVTQSPTHLIKTRGQQVTLRCSPISGHKSVSWYQQVLGQGPQFIFQYYEKEERGRGNFPDRFSARQFPNYSSELNVNALLLGDSALYLCAGSLGVPEAFFGQGTRLTVV.